Listed below are T cell receptor beta chains from one sample, sequenced in a study of T cell responses to AZD1222 COVID-19 vaccine. This table comes from immunoSEQ multiplex PCR, and its TCRdb copy is limited to in-frame clones, with some not included. The table includes approximately 120,000 clones, less than 95% detected once. The specimen was peripheral blood, collected on day 0 of MenACWY control vaccination. These receptors originate from an adult in good health. CDR3s include the opening cysteine and the closing phenylalanine or tryptophan. The order of the fields is V gene, J gene, clone size, CDR3 length, D gene, CDR3 protein, CDR3 DNA. The D gene is left open where the match is weak. Clone size is stated in some rows and not others, as once, few, many or a class when expanded.

V gene: TRBV7-9; J gene: TRBJ1-1; clone size: -; CDR3 length: 15; D gene: -; CDR3 protein: CASSKRAGKGTEAFF; CDR3 DNA: TGTGCCAGCAGTAAAAGGGCAGGGAAGGGCACTGAAGCTTTCTTT
V gene: TRBV4-3; J gene: TRBJ2-3; clone size: -; CDR3 length: 15; D gene: -; CDR3 protein: CASSQQGRTGDTQYF; CDR3 DNA: TGCGCCAGCAGCCAACAGGGGCGAACAGGGGATACGCAGTATTTT
V gene: TRBV18; J gene: TRBJ2-7; clone size: -; CDR3 length: 15; D gene: TRBD1; CDR3 protein: CASSRTGGLTYEQYF; CDR3 DNA: TGTGCCAGCTCACGCACAGGGGGGCTGACCTACGAGCAGTACTTC
V gene: TRBV11-2; J gene: TRBJ1-3; clone size: -; CDR3 length: 16; D gene: -; CDR3 protein: CASSLIQGPSGNTIYF; CDR3 DNA: TGTGCCAGCAGCTTGATACAGGGCCCCTCTGGAAACACCATATATTTT
V gene: TRBV9; J gene: TRBJ2-2; clone size: -; CDR3 length: 12; D gene: -; CDR3 protein: CASQGYTGELFF; CDR3 DNA: TGTGCCAGCCAGGGATACACCGGGGAGCTGTTTTTT
V gene: TRBV5-1; J gene: TRBJ2-1; clone size: once; CDR3 length: 12; D gene: -; CDR3 protein: CASSPNPPPQFF; CDR3 DNA: TGCGCCAGCAGCCCCAACCCCCCTCCGCAGTTCTTC
V gene: TRBV9; J gene: TRBJ2-5; clone size: -; CDR3 length: 15; D gene: TRBD2; CDR3 protein: CASSVTSGSQETQYF; CDR3 DNA: TGTGCCAGCAGCGTGACTAGCGGGAGCCAGGAGACCCAGTACTTC
V gene: TRBV28; J gene: TRBJ2-5; clone size: -; CDR3 length: 12; D gene: -; CDR3 protein: CASSTRVGTQYF; CDR3 DNA: TGTGCCAGCAGCACTAGGGTTGGGACCCAGTACTTC
V gene: TRBV19; J gene: TRBJ2-3; clone size: -; CDR3 length: 18; D gene: TRBD2; CDR3 protein: CASSDPWTSGPSTDTQYF; CDR3 DNA: TGTGCCAGTAGTGACCCCTGGACTAGCGGGCCGAGCACAGATACGCAGTATTTT
V gene: TRBV28; J gene: TRBJ2-7; clone size: -; CDR3 length: 14; D gene: -; CDR3 protein: CASSSTARFDEQYF; CDR3 DNA: TGTGCCAGCAGTTCCACCGCCAGGTTTGACGAGCAGTACTTC
V gene: TRBV9; J gene: TRBJ2-2; clone size: -; CDR3 length: 16; D gene: TRBD2; CDR3 protein: CASSVVPAGDTGELFF; CDR3 DNA: TGTGCCAGCAGCGTCGTGCCGGCGGGGGACACCGGGGAGCTGTTTTTT
V gene: TRBV18; J gene: TRBJ2-3; clone size: -; CDR3 length: 17; D gene: -; CDR3 protein: CASSPNIGGASTDTQYF; CDR3 DNA: TGTGCCAGCTCACCAAATATTGGCGGAGCTAGCACAGATACGCAGTATTTT
V gene: TRBV3-1/TRBV3-2; J gene: TRBJ2-1; clone size: -; CDR3 length: 14; D gene: -; CDR3 protein: CASSQVQLAHEQFF; CDR3 DNA: TGTGCCAGCAGCCAAGTTCAGCTAGCTCACGAGCAGTTCTTC
V gene: TRBV10-1; J gene: TRBJ2-3; clone size: -; CDR3 length: 14; D gene: -; CDR3 protein: CASSEVGGTDTQYF; CDR3 DNA: TGCGCCAGCAGTGAGGTCGGAGGCACAGATACGCAGTATTTT
V gene: TRBV2; J gene: TRBJ1-4; clone size: -; CDR3 length: 13; D gene: TRBD1; CDR3 protein: CASSPNADRELFF; CDR3 DNA: TGTGCCAGCAGTCCAAACGCGGACAGGGAACTGTTTTTT
V gene: TRBV19; J gene: TRBJ2-7; clone size: -; CDR3 length: 14; D gene: TRBD1; CDR3 protein: CASSPTGSSYEQYF; CDR3 DNA: TGTGCCAGTAGTCCGACAGGGAGCTCCTACGAGCAGTACTTC
V gene: TRBV28; J gene: TRBJ2-3; clone size: -; CDR3 length: 16; D gene: TRBD2; CDR3 protein: CASSTRERDSTDTQYF; CDR3 DNA: TGTGCCAGCAGTACGCGGGAGCGGGACAGCACAGATACGCAGTATTTT
V gene: TRBV11-2; J gene: TRBJ1-2; clone size: -; CDR3 length: 16; D gene: TRBD1; CDR3 protein: CASSLTPDRGSGGYTF; CDR3 DNA: TGTGCCAGCAGCCTAACCCCGGACAGGGGGTCGGGGGGCTACACCTTC
V gene: TRBV7-8; J gene: TRBJ2-7; clone size: -; CDR3 length: 13; D gene: -; CDR3 protein: CASSLVITYEQYF; CDR3 DNA: TGTGCCAGCAGCTTAGTAATCACCTACGAGCAGTACTTC
V gene: TRBV7-9; J gene: TRBJ2-7; clone size: -; CDR3 length: 17; D gene: TRBD2; CDR3 protein: CASSNRYGTSGANEQYF; CDR3 DNA: TGTGCCAGCAGCAACAGATACGGGACTAGCGGGGCCAACGAGCAGTACTTC
V gene: TRBV11-3; J gene: TRBJ2-5; clone size: -; CDR3 length: 12; D gene: -; CDR3 protein: CASHRAGVTQYF; CDR3 DNA: TGTGCCAGCCATCGTGCAGGGGTGACCCAGTACTTC
V gene: TRBV4-3; J gene: TRBJ1-5; clone size: -; CDR3 length: 13; D gene: -; CDR3 protein: CASSLGVGQPQHF; CDR3 DNA: TGCGCCAGCAGCCTGGGAGTCGGGCAGCCCCAGCATTTT
V gene: TRBV28; J gene: TRBJ1-6; clone size: -; CDR3 length: 15; D gene: -; CDR3 protein: CASSPLQGYNSPLHF; CDR3 DNA: TGTGCCAGCAGTCCCCTTCAGGGGTATAATTCACCCCTCCACTTT
V gene: TRBV7-2; J gene: TRBJ1-2; clone size: -; CDR3 length: 15; D gene: TRBD1; CDR3 protein: CASSPEQGKDYGYTF; CDR3 DNA: TGTGCCAGCAGCCCGGAACAGGGGAAGGACTATGGCTACACCTTC
V gene: TRBV6-2/TRBV6-3; J gene: TRBJ1-5; clone size: -; CDR3 length: 15; D gene: TRBD1; CDR3 protein: CASSRGQVGGQPQHF; CDR3 DNA: TGTGCCAGCAGCAGGGGACAGGTGGGCGGACAGCCCCAGCATTTT
V gene: TRBV6-1; J gene: TRBJ1-6; clone size: -; CDR3 length: 15; D gene: -; CDR3 protein: CASSEAQPYNSPLHF; CDR3 DNA: TGTGCCAGCAGTGAAGCCCAACCCTATAATTCACCCCTCCACTTT
V gene: TRBV19; J gene: TRBJ1-2; clone size: -; CDR3 length: 14; D gene: TRBD1; CDR3 protein: CASTKDRSDYGYTF; CDR3 DNA: TGTGCCAGTACCAAGGACAGGTCGGACTATGGCTACACCTTC
V gene: TRBV12-3/TRBV12-4; J gene: TRBJ2-3; clone size: -; CDR3 length: 12; D gene: -; CDR3 protein: CASSLARGAQYF; CDR3 DNA: TGTGCCAGCAGTCTCGCAAGGGGCGCGCAGTATTTT
V gene: TRBV27; J gene: TRBJ1-2; clone size: -; CDR3 length: 15; D gene: TRBD1; CDR3 protein: CASSSRQGASYGYTF; CDR3 DNA: TGTGCCAGCAGTTCCCGACAGGGGGCGAGCTATGGCTACACCTTC
V gene: TRBV20-1; J gene: TRBJ2-2; clone size: once; CDR3 length: 15; D gene: TRBD1; CDR3 protein: CSASYRDRDTGELFF; CDR3 DNA: TGCAGTGCTAGTTACCGGGACAGGGACACCGGGGAGCTGTTTTTT
V gene: TRBV5-1; J gene: TRBJ1-1; clone size: -; CDR3 length: 15; D gene: -; CDR3 protein: CASSPRPGSNTEAFF; CDR3 DNA: TGCGCCAGCAGCCCACGCCCAGGGTCGAACACTGAAGCTTTCTTT
V gene: TRBV19; J gene: TRBJ1-5; clone size: -; CDR3 length: 17; D gene: -; CDR3 protein: CASSKSEDSVSNQPQHF; CDR3 DNA: TGTGCCAGTAGTAAATCCGAGGACAGCGTTAGCAATCAGCCCCAGCATTTT
V gene: TRBV28; J gene: TRBJ2-1; clone size: -; CDR3 length: 15; D gene: TRBD1; CDR3 protein: CASSLLTGGVNEQFF; CDR3 DNA: TGTGCCAGCAGTTTATTAACAGGGGGCGTAAATGAGCAGTTCTTC
V gene: TRBV7-9; J gene: TRBJ2-3; clone size: -; CDR3 length: 15; D gene: -; CDR3 protein: CASSLAGAATDTQYF; CDR3 DNA: TGTGCCAGCAGCTTAGCGGGAGCGGCGACAGATACGCAGTATTTT
V gene: TRBV7-6; J gene: TRBJ2-7; clone size: -; CDR3 length: 15; D gene: TRBD1; CDR3 protein: CASSLSGTGVNEQYF; CDR3 DNA: TGTGCCAGCAGCTTATCCGGGACAGGGGTAAACGAGCAGTACTTC
V gene: TRBV7-2; J gene: TRBJ1-4; clone size: -; CDR3 length: 16; D gene: TRBD1; CDR3 protein: CASSLGTVTTNEKLFF; CDR3 DNA: TGTGCCAGCAGCCTGGGGACAGTTACAACTAATGAAAAACTGTTTTTT
V gene: TRBV11-2; J gene: TRBJ2-2; clone size: few; CDR3 length: 16; D gene: -; CDR3 protein: CASSLGVGSNTGELFF; CDR3 DNA: TGTGCCAGCAGCTTAGGGGTGGGATCGAACACCGGGGAGCTGTTTTTT
V gene: TRBV6-5; J gene: TRBJ2-4; clone size: -; CDR3 length: 15; D gene: -; CDR3 protein: CASRRSRLVGNIQYF; CDR3 DNA: TGTGCCAGCAGACGTTCTCGGTTGGTCGGGAACATTCAGTACTTC
V gene: TRBV19; J gene: TRBJ1-5; clone size: -; CDR3 length: 13; D gene: -; CDR3 protein: CASSMGGDQPQHF; CDR3 DNA: TGTGCCAGTAGTATGGGGGGCGATCAGCCCCAGCATTTT
V gene: TRBV28; J gene: TRBJ1-6; clone size: -; CDR3 length: 15; D gene: -; CDR3 protein: CASSHGAQVVSPLHF; CDR3 DNA: TGTGCCAGCAGTCATGGTGCGCAAGTGGTATCACCCCTCCACTTT
V gene: TRBV7-2; J gene: TRBJ2-1; clone size: -; CDR3 length: 15; D gene: TRBD2; CDR3 protein: CASATSGETYNEQFF; CDR3 DNA: TGTGCCAGCGCCACTAGCGGGGAAACCTACAATGAGCAGTTCTTC
V gene: TRBV6-5; J gene: TRBJ2-5; clone size: few; CDR3 length: 13; D gene: -; CDR3 protein: CASSLGLQETQYF; CDR3 DNA: TGTGCCAGCAGTCTAGGCCTCCAAGAGACCCAGTACTTC